Here is one T cell receptor (beta chain) with its context. Its antigen is currently unknown. Germline V gene lookup returns CDR1 SGDLS and CDR2 YYNGEE. The CDR3 loop spans 15 amino acids. V lost 0 bases, J lost 1 base, and 10 bases lay in between. This PCR relied on a set of 60 Vbeta primers and 13 Jbeta primers. TCRdb's table, derived via immunoSEQ multiplex PCR, lists solely in-frame clones and lacks some. This sample has approximately 72,000 clones, with about four fifths found just once. The data belong to a study of cytomegalovirus exposure and HLA in healthy donors. General study findings and limits: CMV antigen specificity of three CMV-associated chains was confirmed in vitro.

The V and J genes are TRBV9 and TRBJ2-5; D may be TRBD2 (5 bases). This TCR came from a male donor in good health and CMV-seropositive. The sequenced sample was PBMCs. The CDR3 region is CASSVVGSSQETQYF. The CDR3 nucleotides read TGTGCCAGCAGCGTAGTAGGGAGTAGCCAAGAGACCCAGTACTTC.